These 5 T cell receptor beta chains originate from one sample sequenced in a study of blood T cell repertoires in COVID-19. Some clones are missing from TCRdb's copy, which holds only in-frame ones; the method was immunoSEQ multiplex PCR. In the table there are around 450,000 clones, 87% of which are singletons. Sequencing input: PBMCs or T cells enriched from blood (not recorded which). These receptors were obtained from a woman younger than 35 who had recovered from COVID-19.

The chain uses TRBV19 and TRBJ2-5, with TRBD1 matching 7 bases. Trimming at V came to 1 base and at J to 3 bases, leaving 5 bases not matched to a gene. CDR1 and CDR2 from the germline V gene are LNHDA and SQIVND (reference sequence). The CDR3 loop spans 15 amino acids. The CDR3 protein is CASSIAGTEEETQYF. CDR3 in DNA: TGTGCCAGTAGTATAGCCGGGACAGAAGAAGAGACCCAGTACTTC.

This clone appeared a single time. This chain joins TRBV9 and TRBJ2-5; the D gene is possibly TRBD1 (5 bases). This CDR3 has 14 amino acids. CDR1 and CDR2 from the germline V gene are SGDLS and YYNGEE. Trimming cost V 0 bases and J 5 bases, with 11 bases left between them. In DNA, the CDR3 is TGTGCCAGCAGCGTAGCCCAGGGAAGGGAGACCCAGTACTTC. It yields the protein CASSVAQGRETQYF.

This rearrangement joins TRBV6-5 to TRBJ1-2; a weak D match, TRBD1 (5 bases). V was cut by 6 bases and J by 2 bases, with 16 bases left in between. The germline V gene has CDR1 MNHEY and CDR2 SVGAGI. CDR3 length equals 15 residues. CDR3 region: CASSRPNGGNYGYTF. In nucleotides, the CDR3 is TGTGCCAGCAGCCGACCAAATGGGGGGAACTATGGCTACACCTTC.

The CDR3 reads CAWSNPGGYTDTQYF. In DNA, the CDR3 is TGTGCCTGGAGTAACCCGGGGGGTTACACAGATACGCAGTATTTT. This chain connects TRBV30 to TRBJ2-3, with 7 positions matching TRBD2. The germline V gene encodes CDR1 GTSNPN and CDR2 SVGIG (reference sequence). Trimming cost V 2 bases and J 2 bases; bases outside gene matches: 7. The CDR3 runs to 15 residues.

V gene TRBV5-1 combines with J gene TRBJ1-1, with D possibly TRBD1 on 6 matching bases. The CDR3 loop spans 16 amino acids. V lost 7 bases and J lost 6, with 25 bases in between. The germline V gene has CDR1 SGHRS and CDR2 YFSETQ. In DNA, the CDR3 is TGCGCCAGCGAACAGGGTGTGGGATCCGGGGTGGCTGAAGCTTTCTTT. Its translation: CASEQGVGSGVAEAFF.